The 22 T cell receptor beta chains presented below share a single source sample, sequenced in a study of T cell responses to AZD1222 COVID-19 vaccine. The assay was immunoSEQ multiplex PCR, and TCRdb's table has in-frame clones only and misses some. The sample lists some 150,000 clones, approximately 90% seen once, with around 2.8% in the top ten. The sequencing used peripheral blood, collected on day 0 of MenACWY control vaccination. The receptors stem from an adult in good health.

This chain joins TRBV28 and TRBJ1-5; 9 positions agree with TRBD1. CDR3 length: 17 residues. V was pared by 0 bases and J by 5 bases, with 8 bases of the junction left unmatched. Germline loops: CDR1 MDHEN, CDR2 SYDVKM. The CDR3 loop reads CASSLWGQGKGYQPQHF. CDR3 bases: TGTGCCAGCAGTTTATGGGGACAGGGAAAGGGTTATCAGCCCCAGCATTTT.

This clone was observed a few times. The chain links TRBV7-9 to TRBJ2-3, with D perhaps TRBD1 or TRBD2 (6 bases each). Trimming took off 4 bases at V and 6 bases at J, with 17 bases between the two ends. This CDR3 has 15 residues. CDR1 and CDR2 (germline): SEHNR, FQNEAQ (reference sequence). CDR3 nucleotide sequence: TGTGCCAGCAGCTACCCGGGGGCCGGGGTTGATACGCAGTATTTT. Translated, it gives CASSYPGAGVDTQYF.

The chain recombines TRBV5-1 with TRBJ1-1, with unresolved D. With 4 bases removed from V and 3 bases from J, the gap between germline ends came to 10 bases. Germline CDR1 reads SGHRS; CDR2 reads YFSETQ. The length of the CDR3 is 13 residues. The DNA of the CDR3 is TGCGCCAGCAGCCCCCGGGAAGACACTGAAGCTTTCTTT. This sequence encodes CASSPREDTEAFF.

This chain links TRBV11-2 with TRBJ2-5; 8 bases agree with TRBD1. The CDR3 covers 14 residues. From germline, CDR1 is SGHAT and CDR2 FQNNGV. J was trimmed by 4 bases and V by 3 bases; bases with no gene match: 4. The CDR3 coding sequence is TGTGCCAGCAGCTTGTTGGACAGGGTAGAGACCCAGTACTTC. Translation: CASSLLDRVETQYF.

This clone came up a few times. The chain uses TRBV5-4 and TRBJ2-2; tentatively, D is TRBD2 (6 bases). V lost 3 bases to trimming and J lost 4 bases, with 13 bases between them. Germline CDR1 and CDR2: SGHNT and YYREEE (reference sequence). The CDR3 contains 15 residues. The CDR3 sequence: CASSSRGTSTGELFF. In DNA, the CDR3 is TGTGCCAGCAGCTCTCGGGGGACGAGCACCGGGGAGCTGTTTTTT. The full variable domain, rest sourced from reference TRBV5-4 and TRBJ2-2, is ETGVTQSPTHLIKTRGQQVTLRCSSQSGHNTVSWYQQALGQGPQFIFQYYREEENGRGNFPPRFSGLQFPNYSSELNVNALELDDSALYLCASSSRGTSTGELFFGEGSRLTVL.

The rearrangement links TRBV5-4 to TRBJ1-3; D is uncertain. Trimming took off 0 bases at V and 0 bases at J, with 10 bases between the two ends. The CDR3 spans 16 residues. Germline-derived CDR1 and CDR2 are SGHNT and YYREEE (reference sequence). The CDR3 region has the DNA TGTGCCAGCAGCTTGGACCCCGTGGGCTCTGGAAACACCATATATTTT. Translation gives CASSLDPVGSGNTIYF. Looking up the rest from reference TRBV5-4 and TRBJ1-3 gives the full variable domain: ETGVTQSPTHLIKTRGQQVTLRCSSQSGHNTVSWYQQALGQGPQFIFQYYREEENGRGNFPPRFSGLQFPNYSSELNVNALELDDSALYLCASSLDPVGSGNTIYFGEGSWLTVV.

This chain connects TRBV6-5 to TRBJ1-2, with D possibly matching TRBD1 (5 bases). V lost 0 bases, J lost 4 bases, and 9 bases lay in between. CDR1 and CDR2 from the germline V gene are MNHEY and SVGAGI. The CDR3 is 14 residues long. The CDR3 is CASSYSAGAYGYTF. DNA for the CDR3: TGTGCCAGCAGTTACTCGGCTGGGGCCTATGGCTACACCTTC.

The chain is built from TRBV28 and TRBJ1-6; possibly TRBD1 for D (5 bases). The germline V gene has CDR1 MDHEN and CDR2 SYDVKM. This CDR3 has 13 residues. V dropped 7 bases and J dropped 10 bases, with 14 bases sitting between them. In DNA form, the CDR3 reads TGTGCCAGCACCCCCATTGGGGACTCACCCCTCCACTTT. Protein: CASTPIGDSPLHF. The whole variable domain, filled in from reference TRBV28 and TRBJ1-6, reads DVKVTQSSRYLVKRTGEKVFLECVQDMDHENMFWYRQDPGLGLRLIYFSYDVKMKEKGDIPEGYSVSREKKERFSLILESASTNQTSMYLCASTPIGDSPLHFGNGTRLTVT.

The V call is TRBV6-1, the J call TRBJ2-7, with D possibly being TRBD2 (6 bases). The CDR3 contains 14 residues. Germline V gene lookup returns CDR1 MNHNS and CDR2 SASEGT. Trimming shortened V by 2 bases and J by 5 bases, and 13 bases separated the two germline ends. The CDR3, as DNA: TGTGCCAGCAGTGAACTGGGGACTCTGGACGAGCAGTACTTC. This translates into CASSELGTLDEQYF.

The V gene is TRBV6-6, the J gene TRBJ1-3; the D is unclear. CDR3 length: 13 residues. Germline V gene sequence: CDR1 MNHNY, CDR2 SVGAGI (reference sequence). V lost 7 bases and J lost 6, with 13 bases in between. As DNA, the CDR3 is TGTGCCAGCACCCCCCCGGGGATAAACACCATATATTTT. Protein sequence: CASTPPGINTIYF.

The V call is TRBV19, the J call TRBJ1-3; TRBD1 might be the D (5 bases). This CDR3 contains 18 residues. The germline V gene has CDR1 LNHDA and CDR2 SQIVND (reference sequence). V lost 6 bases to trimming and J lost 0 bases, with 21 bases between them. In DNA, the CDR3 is TGTGCCAGTAGCAAGGCGGGGACCGAAAACTTCTCTGGAAACACCATATATTTT. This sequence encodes CASSKAGTENFSGNTIYF.

CDR3 nucleotide sequence: TGTGCCAGCAGCGAGGGAGCGTATAATTCACCCCTCCACTTT. It is translated as CASSEGAYNSPLHF. The chain links TRBV9 to TRBJ1-6; unclear D gene. This CDR3 contains 14 residues. Germline CDR1 reads SGDLS; CDR2 reads YYNGEE. Trimming left V 3 bases short and J 4 bases short, with 8 bases between.

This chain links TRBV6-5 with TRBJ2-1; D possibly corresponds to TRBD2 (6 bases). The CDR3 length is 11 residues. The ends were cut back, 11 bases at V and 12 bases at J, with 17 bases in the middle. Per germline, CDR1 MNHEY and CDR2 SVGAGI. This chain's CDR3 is CALNAGLVQFF. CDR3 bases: TGTGCCTTGAACGCGGGGTTGGTGCAGTTCTTC.

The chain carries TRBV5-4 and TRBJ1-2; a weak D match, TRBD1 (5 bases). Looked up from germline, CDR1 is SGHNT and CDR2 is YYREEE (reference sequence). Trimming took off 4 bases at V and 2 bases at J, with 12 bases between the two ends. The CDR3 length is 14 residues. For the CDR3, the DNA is TGTGCCAGCAGCCCGCCAGGGAGAAACTATGGCTACACCTTC. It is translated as CASSPPGRNYGYTF.

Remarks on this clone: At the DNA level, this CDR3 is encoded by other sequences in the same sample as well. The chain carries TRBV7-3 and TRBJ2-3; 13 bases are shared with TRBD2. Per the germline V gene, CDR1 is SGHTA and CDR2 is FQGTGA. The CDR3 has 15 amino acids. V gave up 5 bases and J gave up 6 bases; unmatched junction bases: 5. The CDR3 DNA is TGTGCCAGCAGCCGAACTAGCGGGGGGGCCGATACGCAGTATTTT. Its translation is CASSRTSGGADTQYF. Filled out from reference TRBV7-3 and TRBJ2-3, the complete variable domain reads GAGVSQTPSNKVTEKGKYVELRCDPISGHTALYWYRQSLGQGPEFLIYFQGTGAADDSGLPNDRFFAVRPEGSVSTLKIQRTERGDSAVYLCASSRTSGGADTQYFGPGTRLTVL.

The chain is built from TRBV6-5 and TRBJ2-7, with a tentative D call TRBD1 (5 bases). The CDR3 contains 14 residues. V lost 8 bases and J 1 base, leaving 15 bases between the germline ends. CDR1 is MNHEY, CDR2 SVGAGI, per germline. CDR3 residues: CASDSTALSYEQYF. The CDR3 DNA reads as TGTGCCAGCGATTCGACAGCCCTATCCTACGAGCAGTACTTC.

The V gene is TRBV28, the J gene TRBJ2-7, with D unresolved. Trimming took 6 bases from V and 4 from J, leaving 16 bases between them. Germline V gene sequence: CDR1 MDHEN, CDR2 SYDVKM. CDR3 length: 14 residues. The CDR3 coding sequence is TGTGCCAGCAGGGGAAGGGCAGGACCATACGAGCAGTACTTC. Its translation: CASRGRAGPYEQYF.

The CDR3 sequence: CASSIGTGGREPQHF. DNA for the CDR3: TGTGCCAGTAGTATTGGAACAGGGGGCAGGGAGCCCCAGCATTTT. V usage is TRBV19 and J usage is TRBJ1-5, with 9 nucleotides matching TRBD1. J was trimmed by 8 bases and V by 3 bases; bases with no gene match: 8. The CDR3 totals 15 residues. CDR1 and CDR2 (germline): LNHDA, SQIVND (reference sequence). Variable domain in full (rest from reference TRBV19 and TRBJ1-5): DGGITQSPKYLFRKEGQNVTLSCEQNLNHDAMYWYRQDPGQGLRLIYYSQIVNDFQKGDIAEGYSVSREKKESFPLTVTSAQKNPTAFYLCASSIGTGGREPQHFGDGTRLSIL.

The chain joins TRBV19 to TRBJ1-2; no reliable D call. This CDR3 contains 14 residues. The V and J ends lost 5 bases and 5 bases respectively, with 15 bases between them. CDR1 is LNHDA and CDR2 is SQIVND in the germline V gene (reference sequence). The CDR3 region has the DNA TGTGCCAGTAGTGTGGCGAGACTTTTATATGGCTACACCTTC. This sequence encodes CASSVARLLYGYTF.

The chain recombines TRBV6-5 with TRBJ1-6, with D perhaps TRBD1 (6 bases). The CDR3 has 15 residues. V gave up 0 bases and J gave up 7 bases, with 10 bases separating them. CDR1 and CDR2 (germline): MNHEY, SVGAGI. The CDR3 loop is CASSYSRGPNSPLHF. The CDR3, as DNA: TGTGCCAGCAGTTACTCCAGGGGCCCGAATTCACCCCTCCACTTT.

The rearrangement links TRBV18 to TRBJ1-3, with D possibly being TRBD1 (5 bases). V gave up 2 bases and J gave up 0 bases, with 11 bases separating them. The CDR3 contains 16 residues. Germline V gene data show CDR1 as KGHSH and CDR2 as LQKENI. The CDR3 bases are TGTGCCAGCTCACCAAATAATCAGGGCTCTGGAAACACCATATATTTT. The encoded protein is CASSPNNQGSGNTIYF.

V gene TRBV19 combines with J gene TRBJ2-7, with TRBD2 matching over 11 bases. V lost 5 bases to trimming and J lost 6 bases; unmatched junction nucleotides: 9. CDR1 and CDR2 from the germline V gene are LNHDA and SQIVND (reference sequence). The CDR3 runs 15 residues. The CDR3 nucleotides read TGTGCCAGTAGTTCCCTTAGCGGGGGGGCCGGCGAGCAGTACTTC. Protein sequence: CASSSLSGGAGEQYF. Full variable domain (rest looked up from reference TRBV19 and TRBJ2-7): DGGITQSPKYLFRKEGQNVTLSCEQNLNHDAMYWYRQDPGQGLRLIYYSQIVNDFQKGDIAEGYSVSREKKESFPLTVTSAQKNPTAFYLCASSSLSGGAGEQYFGPGTRLTVT.